One sample yielded the 21 T cell receptor beta chains listed below, sequenced in a study of CXCR3-negative and CXCR3-positive naive CD8 T cells. Study-level points and caveats: CXCR3-negative naive cells had less hydrophobic TRB CDR3s than did CXCR3-positive naive cells.

No antigen is known for these receptors. 5' RACE that incorporated UMI labels was used to prepare the TRB cDNA libraries. TCRdb processed the 5' RACE reads again and assigns one entry to each CDR3 protein, with no DNA. The clone table shows tens of thousands of distinct CDR3 sequences, with the ten largest holding approximately 0.67%. Material: naive CXCR3+ CD8+ T cells from blood. As to subset: CD45RO-CCR7+CD27+CD95- naive CD8+ T cells expressing CXCR3 (TNR3+). These receptors came from a human donor in good health. Some clones in this sample may be carry-over from other donors' samples.

The chain uses TRBV9 and TRBJ2-7; with no DNA, the TCRdb D assignment of TRBD1 cannot be verified. CDR3 length: 14 amino acids. The V gene's germline CDR1 is SGDLS and CDR2 YYNGEE. Here the CDR3 reads CASSVQTGPYEQYF. The full variable domain, rest sourced from reference TRBV9 and TRBJ2-7, is DSGVTQTPKHLITATGQRVTLRCSPRSGDLSVYWYQQSLDQGLQFLIQYYNGEERAKGNILERFSAQQFPDLHSELNLSSLELGDSALYFCASSVQTGPYEQYFGPGTRLTVT.

The chain has TRBV28 and TRBJ2-1; TCRdb returns TRBD1, unconfirmable since there is no DNA. CDR1 is MDHEN, CDR2 SYDVKM, per germline. The CDR3 totals 14 residues. The CDR3 loop reads CASSPDTGSHEQFF.

This CDR3 is CASSFSAGGNYGYTF. The V and J genes are TRBV13 and TRBJ1-2; TCRdb gives TRBD1 as the D gene, but with no DNA this cannot be confirmed. The CDR3 spans 15 residues. Looked up from germline, CDR1 is PRHDT and CDR2 is FYEKMQ (reference sequence).

This chain joins TRBV28 and TRBJ2-5; the D gene TCRdb calls, TRBD2, cannot be checked with no DNA. The CDR3 is 18 amino acids. Looked up from germline, CDR1 is MDHEN and CDR2 is SYDVKM. The CDR3 is CASSLGLAGGLEGETQYF.

J is TRBJ2-1 and V is TRBV29-1; TCRdb designates TRBD2, a call that cannot be tested without DNA. The germline gives CDR1 SQVTM, CDR2 ANQGSEA. CDR3 length: 14 amino acids. The chain's CDR3 is CSGDQREADNEQFF.

The V gene is TRBV28, the J gene TRBJ2-1; the D gene TCRdb calls, TRBD1, cannot be checked with no DNA. Germline V gene lookup returns CDR1 MDHEN and CDR2 SYDVKM. The CDR3 covers 15 residues. This CDR3 reads CASTPDRWAYNEQFF.

The chain uses TRBV28 and TRBJ2-7; TCRdb returns TRBD2, unconfirmable since there is no DNA. The CDR3 length is 15 residues. Germline values: CDR1 MDHEN, CDR2 SYDVKM. CDR3 protein: CPSRPGLAGFYEQYF.

The rearrangement joins TRBV6-1 to TRBJ1-5; TCRdb's assignment of TRBD1 cannot be checked, as there is no DNA. Per germline, CDR1 MNHNS and CDR2 SASEGT. The CDR3 is made up of 13 amino acids. CDR3 sequence: CASRLRVGQPQHF.

This chain connects TRBV3-1 to TRBJ2-3; the D gene TCRdb calls, TRBD1, cannot be checked with no DNA. From germline, CDR1 is LGHDT and CDR2 YNNKEL (reference sequence). CDR3 length: 13 amino acids. The CDR3 is CASSQEGVDTQYF.

V gene TRBV7-8 combines with J gene TRBJ2-7; no DNA is available, so the TRBD1 call from TCRdb remains unchecked. This CDR3 comprises 15 residues. Germline values: CDR1 SGHVS, CDR2 FQNEAQ. The CDR3 sequence is CASSLQGSPPYEQYF.

This sequence joins TRBV7-6 and TRBJ2-1; TCRdb calls TRBD1, which cannot be checked without DNA. Germline V CDR1 and CDR2: SGHVS, FNYEAQ. The CDR3 contains 18 residues. The CDR3 region is CASSVALTRDRAYNEQFF.

The CDR3 is CSVEDGNTDTQYF. This chain uses TRBV29-1 with TRBJ2-3. The germline V gene has CDR1 SQVTM and CDR2 ANQGSEA. This CDR3 is built from 13 residues.

The V call is TRBV28, the J call TRBJ1-5; TCRdb outputs TRBD1, but without DNA this stays unchecked. Germline CDR1 is MDHEN and CDR2 is SYDVKM. The CDR3 loop spans 15 amino acids. The CDR3: CASSPTALSNQPQHF.

The chain employs TRBV7-9 and TRBJ2-3. This CDR3 is built from 11 residues. Germline lookup yields CDR1 SEHNR and CDR2 FQNEAQ (reference sequence). CDR3 residues: CDSSFPDTQYF.

The rearrangement joins TRBV29-1 to TRBJ1-2; TCRdb's D gene call, TRBD1, goes unchecked for lack of DNA. CDR3 length: 13 amino acids. Germline V CDR1 and CDR2: SQVTM, ANQGSEA. CDR3 protein: CSVEVEQGDGYTF.

This rearrangement joins TRBV4-1 to TRBJ2-7; TCRdb's D gene call, TRBD2, goes unchecked for lack of DNA. The V gene's germline CDR1 is MGHRA and CDR2 YSYEKL. This CDR3 region has 14 residues. CDR3 loop: CASSNPGTSNEQYF.

The rearrangement joins TRBV10-1 to TRBJ1-2; TCRdb's assignment of TRBD1 cannot be checked, as there is no DNA. The CDR3 runs to 16 residues. Germline V gene lookup returns CDR1 WNHNN and CDR2 SYGVQD (reference sequence). CDR3 in amino acids: CASRRHYGTVLYGYTF.

This chain uses TRBV28 with TRBJ2-7; the TCRdb call, TRBD1, lacks DNA for checking. This CDR3 is built from 15 residues. CDR1 is MDHEN and CDR2 is SYDVKM in the germline V gene. CDR3 sequence: CASSLYGGQNHEQYF.

The V gene is TRBV6-5, the J gene TRBJ1-5; TCRdb lists TRBD1, though no DNA is available to test this call. The CDR3 has 15 residues. Germline CDR1 MNHEY, CDR2 SVGAGI. The CDR3 protein is CASSSTDSSNQPQHF.

The chain combines TRBV12-3 or TRBV12-4 with TRBJ2-1. The CDR3 totals 16 residues. CDR3 in amino acids: CASSFAGFDSYNEQFF.

This chain uses TRBV6-2 or TRBV6-3 with TRBJ2-1; TCRdb indicates TRBD1, and absent DNA this call remains unverified. This CDR3 region has 19 residues. From germline, CDR1 is MNHEY and CDR2 SVGEGT. The CDR3 sequence: CASSYPSTRGGTAVYEQFF.